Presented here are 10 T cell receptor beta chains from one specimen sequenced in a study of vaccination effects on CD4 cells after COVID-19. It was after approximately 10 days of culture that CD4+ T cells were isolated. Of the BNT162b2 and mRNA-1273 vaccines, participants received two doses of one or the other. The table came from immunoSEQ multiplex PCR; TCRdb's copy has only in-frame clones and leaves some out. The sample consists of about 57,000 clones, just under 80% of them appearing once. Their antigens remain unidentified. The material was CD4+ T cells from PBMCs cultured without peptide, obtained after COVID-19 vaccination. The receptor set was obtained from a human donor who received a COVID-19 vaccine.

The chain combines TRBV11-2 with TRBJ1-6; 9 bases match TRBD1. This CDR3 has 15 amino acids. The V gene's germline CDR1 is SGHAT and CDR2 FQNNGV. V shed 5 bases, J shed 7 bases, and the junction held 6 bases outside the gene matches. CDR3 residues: CASSVQGQGNSPLHF. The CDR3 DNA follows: TGTGCCAGCAGCGTACAGGGACAGGGAAATTCACCCCTCCACTTT.

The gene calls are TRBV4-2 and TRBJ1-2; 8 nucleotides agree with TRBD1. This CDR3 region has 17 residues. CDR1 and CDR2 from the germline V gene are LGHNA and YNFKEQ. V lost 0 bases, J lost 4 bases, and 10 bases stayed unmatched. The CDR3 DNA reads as TGTGCCAGCAGCCAAGAGACGGCCAGGGGGCACGGCTATGGCTACACCTTC. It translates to CASSQETARGHGYGYTF.

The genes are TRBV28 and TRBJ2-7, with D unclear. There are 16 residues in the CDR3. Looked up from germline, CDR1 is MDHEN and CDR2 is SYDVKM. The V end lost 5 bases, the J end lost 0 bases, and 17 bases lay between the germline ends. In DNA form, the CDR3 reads TGTGCCAGCAGTCCGATGGGCTCCGCTAGCTCCTACGAGCAGTACTTC. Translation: CASSPMGSASSYEQYF.

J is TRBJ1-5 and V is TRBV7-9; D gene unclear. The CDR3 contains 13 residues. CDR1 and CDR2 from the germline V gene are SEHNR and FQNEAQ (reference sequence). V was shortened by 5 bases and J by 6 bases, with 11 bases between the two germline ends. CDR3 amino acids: CASSLGEGQPQHF. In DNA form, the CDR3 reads TGTGCCAGCAGCCTTGGGGAGGGTCAGCCCCAGCATTTT.

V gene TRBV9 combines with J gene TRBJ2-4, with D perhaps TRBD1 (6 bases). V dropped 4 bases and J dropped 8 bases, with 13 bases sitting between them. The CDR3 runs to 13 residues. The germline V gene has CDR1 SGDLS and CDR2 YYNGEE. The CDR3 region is CASSSTGIDIQYF. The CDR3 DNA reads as TGTGCCAGCAGCTCGACAGGTATAGACATTCAGTACTTC.

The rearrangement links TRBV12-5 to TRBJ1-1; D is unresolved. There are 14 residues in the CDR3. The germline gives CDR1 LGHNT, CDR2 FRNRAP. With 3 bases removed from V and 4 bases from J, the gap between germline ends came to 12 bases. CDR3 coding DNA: TGTGCTAGTGGTTTATCCCTGGTCGGCACTGAAGCTTTCTTT. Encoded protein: CASGLSLVGTEAFF.

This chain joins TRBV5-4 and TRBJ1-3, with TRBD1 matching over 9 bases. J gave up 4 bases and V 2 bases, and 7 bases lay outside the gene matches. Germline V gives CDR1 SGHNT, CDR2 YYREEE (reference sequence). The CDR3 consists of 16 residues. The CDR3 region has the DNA TGTGCCAGCAGCTTTACACAGGGGGCTTACGGAAACACCATATATTTT. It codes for CASSFTQGAYGNTIYF.

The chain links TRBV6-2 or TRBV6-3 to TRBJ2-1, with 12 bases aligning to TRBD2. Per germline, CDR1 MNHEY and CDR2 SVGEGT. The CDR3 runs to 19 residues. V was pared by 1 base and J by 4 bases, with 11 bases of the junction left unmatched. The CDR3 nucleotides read TGTGCCAGCAGTTACTTGTCTAGCGGGAGGGTCTTTAATTACAATGAGCAGTTCTTC. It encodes CASSYLSSGRVFNYNEQFF.

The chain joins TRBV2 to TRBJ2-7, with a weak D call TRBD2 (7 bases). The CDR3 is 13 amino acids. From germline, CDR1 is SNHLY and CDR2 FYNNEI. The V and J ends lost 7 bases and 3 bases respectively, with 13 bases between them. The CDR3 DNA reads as TGTGCCAGCAAGGGAGGGGGGGGCTACGAGCAGTACTTC. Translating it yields CASKGGGGYEQYF. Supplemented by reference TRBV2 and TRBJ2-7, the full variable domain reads EPEVTQTPSHQVTQMGQEVILRCVPISNHLYFYWYRQILGQKVEFLVSFYNNEISEKSEIFDDQFSVERPDGSNFTLKIRSTKLEDSAMYFCASKGGGGYEQYFGPGTRLTVT.

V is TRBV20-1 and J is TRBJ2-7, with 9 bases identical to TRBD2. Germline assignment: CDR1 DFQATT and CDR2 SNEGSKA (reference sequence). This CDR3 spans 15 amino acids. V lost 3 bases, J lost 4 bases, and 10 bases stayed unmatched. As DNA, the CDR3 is TGCAGTGCTAGTCCCCTAGCGGGAACGGGGTACGAGCAGTACTTC. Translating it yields CSASPLAGTGYEQYF.